This TCR beta chain was captured in a study of response to subunit inactivated influenza vaccine. TCRdb analysed the RT-PCR reads with MiXCR anew, one entry per CDR3 protein. The sample lists 300,000 to 350,000 distinct CDR3 sequences; 21% were seen once. The CDR3 totals 13 residues. Germline CDR1 KGHSH, CDR2 LQKENI. J lost 2 bases, V lost 5 bases, and 3 bases had no gene match. The sequencing here drew on PBMCs from blood, taken less than 22 months after vaccination. The rearrangement links TRBV18 to TRBJ2-7; the match to TRBD1 covers 7 bases. The TCR originated in a man in his fifties or sixties who received an inactivated influenza vaccine. CDR3 sequence (DNA): TGTGCCAGCTCATCGGGACAGACCTACGAGCAGTACTTC. Residues: CASSSGQTYEQYF.